This TCR beta chain was obtained from a study of cytomegalovirus exposure and HLA in healthy donors. The table lists this clone with a count of one. This CDR3 has 16 residues. The V and J ends lost 3 bases and 4 bases, in that order; junction bases with no gene match: 3. Germline lookup yields CDR1 SGHDT and CDR2 YYEEEE. In the PCR, 60 Vbeta and 13 Jbeta primers were used. The assay was immunoSEQ multiplex PCR, and TCRdb's table has in-frame clones only and misses some. The sample shows 120,000 to 150,000 clones, roughly 80% of them seen only once. Material: PBMCs. J is TRBJ2-3 and V is TRBV5-6; the match to TRBD2 covers 15 bases. The clonotype originates from a man younger than 40 in good health and CMV-seropositive. CDR3 sequence reads: CASSWGTSGGSDTQYF. The CDR3 region has the DNA TGTGCCAGCAGCTGGGGGACTAGCGGGGGGTCAGATACGCAGTATTTT.